These 5 T cell receptor beta chains were sequenced from one sample in a study of cytomegalovirus exposure and HLA in healthy donors. In the PCR, 60 Vbeta and 13 Jbeta primers were used. Produced via immunoSEQ multiplex PCR; TCRdb's table is partial and in-frame only. The sample yields over 120,000 clones, 75% seen once. Sequencing was carried out using PBMCs. All receptors derive from a young man in good health and CMV-seronegative.

V gene TRBV6-1 combines with J gene TRBJ1-1; 9 positions agree with TRBD1. CDR1 and CDR2 from the germline V gene are MNHNS and SASEGT. The CDR3 is 14 amino acids. Trimming at V came to 5 bases and at J to 5 bases, leaving 6 bases not matched to a gene. The CDR3 sequence: CASSRDRAETEAFF. The CDR3 nucleotides are TGTGCCAGCAGTCGGGACAGGGCGGAGACTGAAGCTTTCTTT.

This clone was recorded only once. This sequence joins TRBV2 and TRBJ1-1; D unresolved. CDR1 is SNHLY and CDR2 is FYNNEI in the germline V gene. This CDR3 has 13 residues. Trimming cost V 7 bases and J 0 bases, with 9 bases left between them. For the CDR3, the DNA is TGTGCCAGCAATACAGTCATGAACACTGAAGCTTTCTTT. Translating it yields CASNTVMNTEAFF.

The V gene is TRBV6-1, the J gene TRBJ1-4; 8 bases are a match to TRBD1. This CDR3 is 14 amino acids long. V shed 5 bases, J shed 6 bases, and the junction held 5 bases outside the gene matches. Germline CDR1 is MNHNS and CDR2 is SASEGT. The CDR3 sequence: CASSWTGIDEKLFF. The CDR3 DNA follows: TGTGCCAGCAGTTGGACAGGGATAGATGAAAAACTGTTTTTT.

V and J are TRBV18 and TRBJ2-1; 7 nucleotides agree with TRBD1. J was trimmed by 2 bases and V by 0 bases; bases with no gene match: 7. The CDR3 is 17 amino acids. Per germline, CDR1 KGHSH and CDR2 LQKENI. The CDR3 DNA sequence: TGTGCCAGCTCACCACCGTCCCAGGGGGTAACCTACAATGAGCAGTTCTTC. It yields the protein CASSPPSQGVTYNEQFF.

The sample holds one count of this clone. The chain uses TRBV11-3 and TRBJ2-2, with no clear D. The CDR3 extends over 15 amino acids. V lost 5 bases and J 7 bases, leaving 17 bases between the germline ends. Germline CDR1 SGHNT, CDR2 YENEEA. The CDR3 coding sequence is TGTGCCAGCAGCCCGGTTAGACATTCCGACGGGGAGCTGTTTTTT. It yields the protein CASSPVRHSDGELFF. Based on the CDR3 plus reference TRBV11-3 and TRBJ2-2, the full variable domain is EAGVVQSPRYKIIEKKQPVAFWCNPISGHNTLYWYLQNLGQGPELLIRYENEEAVDDSQLPKDRFSAERLKGVDSTLKIQPAELGDSAVYLCASSPVRHSDGELFFGEGSRLTVL.